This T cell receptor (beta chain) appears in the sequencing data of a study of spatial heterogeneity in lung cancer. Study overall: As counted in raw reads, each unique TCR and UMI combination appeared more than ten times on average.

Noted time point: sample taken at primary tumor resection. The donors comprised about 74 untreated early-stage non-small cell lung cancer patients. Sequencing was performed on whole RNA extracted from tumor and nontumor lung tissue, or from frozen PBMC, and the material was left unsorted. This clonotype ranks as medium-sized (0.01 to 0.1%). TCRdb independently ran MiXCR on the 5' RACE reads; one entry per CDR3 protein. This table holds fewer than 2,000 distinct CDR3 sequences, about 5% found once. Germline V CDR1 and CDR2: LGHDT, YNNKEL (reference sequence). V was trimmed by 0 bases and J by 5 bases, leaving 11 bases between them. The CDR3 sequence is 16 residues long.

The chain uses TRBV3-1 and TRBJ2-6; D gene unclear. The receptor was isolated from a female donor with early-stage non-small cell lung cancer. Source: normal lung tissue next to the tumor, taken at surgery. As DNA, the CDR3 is TGTGCCAGCAGCCAAGATGGCCAGCTCTGGGCCAACGTCCTGACTTTC. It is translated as CASSQDGQLWANVLTF.